The rows below give T cell receptor beta chains drawn from one sample of a study of CD8 T cells in ankylosing spondylitis. Each CDR3 protein gets one entry after TCRdb re-called the 5' RACE reads with MiXCR. Of approximately 180,000 distinct CDR3 sequences listed, about 20% are singletons. Specimen: blood, either unsorted or a sorted T cell fraction (not recorded which). The origin of the receptors is a male donor aged 10 to 35 with ankylosing spondylitis or in good health (not recorded which). Both conserved end residues are part of each CDR3. D genes are given only for firm matches. Clone size is given for some rows only: seen once, a few or many times, or a class if the clone is expanded.

d_call clone_size j_call v_call cdr3_nt cdr3_aa
TRBD1 many TRBJ2-4 TRBV29-1 TGCAGCGTTACTTCCCGGGGACAGGGGACCATTCAGTACTTC CSVTSRGQGTIQYF
NA many TRBJ2-7 TRBV20-1 TGCAGTGCTAGACTGGGGGCGGGCCCCTACGAGCAGTACTTC CSARLGAGPYEQYF
TRBD1 many TRBJ2-5 TRBV12-3/TRBV12-4 TGTGCCAGCAGGCTAGGGACAGCCCAAGAGACCCAGTACTTC CASRLGTAQETQYF
NA many TRBJ2-1 TRBV7-9 TGTGCCAGCAGCTCAGGGATCGTTACAAACAATGAGCAGTTCTTC CASSSGIVTNNEQFF
TRBD2 many TRBJ2-3 TRBV5-1 TGCGCCAGCAGCTTGCCAAATGCGGGAGGGTTCACAGATACGCAGTATTTT CASSLPNAGGFTDTQYF
NA many TRBJ2-5 TRBV4-2 TGTGCCAGCAGCCAAGATCGTGAGGGAGGACCTCATGTGCAGACCCAGTACTTC CASSQDREGGPHVQTQYF
TRBD2 many TRBJ2-1 TRBV4-1 TGCGCCAGCAGCCAAGAAACTAGCGGAATCTCCTACAATGAGCAGTTCTTC CASSQETSGISYNEQFF
NA NA TRBJ2-2 TRBV6-5 TGTGCCAGCAGTTACTCGGGTAGGGGCACCGGGGAGCTGTTTTTT CASSYSGRGTGELFF
NA few TRBJ2-1 TRBV10-1 TGCGCCAGCAGTGACCCCAACCCCTCCTACAATGAGCAGTTCTTC CASSDPNPSYNEQFF
TRBD2 NA TRBJ2-1 TRBV20-1 TGCAGTGCTACCCGACTAGCGGGAGCCCCCCCCTACAATGAGCAGTTCTTC CSATRLAGAPPYNEQFF
NA many TRBJ2-5 TRBV11-2 TGTGCCAGCAGCTCTATTAGGGGGAAAGCTGAGACCCAGTACTTC CASSSIRGKAETQYF
TRBD1 many TRBJ2-2 TRBV12-3/TRBV12-4 TGTGCCAGCAGGGGCAGGGGGCACGACACCGGGGAGCTGTTTTTT CASRGRGHDTGELFF
TRBD2 few TRBJ2-7 TRBV20-1 TGCAGTGCGGGAACTAGCGGGATCCACGAGCAGTACTTC CSAGTSGIHEQYF
NA many TRBJ1-4 TRBV20-1 TGCAGTGCTTCCAGAGATGGGCCTGCCCGGGAAAAACTGTTTTTT CSASRDGPAREKLFF
NA NA TRBJ1-1 TRBV2 TGTGCCAGCAGTAGACGGGACGGGATGAACACTGAAGCTTTCTTT CASSRRDGMNTEAFF
TRBD2 many TRBJ2-5 TRBV30 TGTGCCTGGCAACAGGAGGGACTACAAGAGACCCAGTACTTC CAWQQEGLQETQYF
TRBD1 few TRBJ2-1 TRBV12-3/TRBV12-4 TGTGCCAGCAGTTTAAGAAGCCCGGGACAGGGGGTCTACAATGAGCAGTTCTTC CASSLRSPGQGVYNEQFF
NA NA TRBJ2-3 TRBV29-1 TGCAGCGTTGCCCGGACCCCCACGGATACGCAGTATTTT CSVARTPTDTQYF
NA many TRBJ2-5 TRBV5-1 TGCGCCAGCAGCTTGATGAATACCCTAGGCCAAGAGACCCAGTACTTC CASSLMNTLGQETQYF
TRBD2 many TRBJ2-5 TRBV2 TGTGCCAGCAGTGGGACTAGCGGGAAAGAGACCCAGTACTTC CASSGTSGKETQYF
NA many TRBJ2-7 TRBV25-1 TGTGCCAGCAGTCGCTCTGGGGACTACGAGCAGTACTTC CASSRSGDYEQYF
NA many TRBJ2-6 TRBV7-2 TGTGCCAGCAGCTCCGTAACGGGAGAGTCTGGGGCCAACGTCCTGACTTTC CASSSVTGESGANVLTF
NA many TRBJ1-5 TRBV20-1 TGCAGTGCTAGTAGGACCACTATCAGCAATCAGCCCCAGCATTTT CSASRTTISNQPQHF
NA many TRBJ2-1 TRBV12-3/TRBV12-4 TGTGCCAGCAGTTTAGCGCGGGGTTTATACAATGAGCAGTTCTTC CASSLARGLYNEQFF
TRBD1 NA TRBJ2-5 TRBV5-1 TGCGCCAGCACCCGGACAGGGTGGCAGGAGACCCAGTACTTC CASTRTGWQETQYF
TRBD1 many TRBJ2-4 TRBV6-6 TGTGCCAGCAGTTACTCGGGACAGTCCAAAAACATTCAGTACTTC CASSYSGQSKNIQYF
NA NA TRBJ2-3 TRBV29-1 TGCAGCGTCGGTCTAAAGGGGAGTAGCACAGATACGCAGTATTTT CSVGLKGSSTDTQYF
TRBD2 NA TRBJ2-3 TRBV20-1 TGCAGTGCTAGGACTAGCGGGATACTCACAGATACGCAGTATTTT CSARTSGILTDTQYF
TRBD1 many TRBJ1-1 TRBV7-7 TGTGCCAGCAGCCGGGACAGGGGGAGTGAAGCTTTCTTT CASSRDRGSEAFF
NA NA TRBJ2-1 TRBV7-6 TGTGCCAGCAGCTCTAGTTGGTATGAGCAGTTCTTC CASSSSWYEQFF
NA many TRBJ1-1 TRBV29-1 TGCAGCGTTGAGGGGAGAAGCAGGGGCCCCCCTGAAGCTTTCTTT CSVEGRSRGPPEAFF
NA many TRBJ1-5 TRBV5-1 TGCGCCAGCAGCCCGGGGGACTTTGGGGAGCCCCAGCATTTT CASSPGDFGEPQHF
TRBD1 few TRBJ2-7 TRBV4-3 TGCGCCAGCAGCTACTCCGGGACAGGAATCACCTACGAGCAGTACTTC CASSYSGTGITYEQYF
NA NA TRBJ2-1 TRBV10-3 TGTGCCATCACCACAGTCTTCAATGAGCAGTTCTTC CAITTVFNEQFF
NA NA TRBJ2-1 TRBV7-9 TGTGCCAGCACCCCAGAAGAAGTATACAATGAGCAGTTCTTC CASTPEEVYNEQFF
TRBD2 many TRBJ2-3 TRBV7-9 TGTGCCAGCAGCTTAGGACGGGGAGGGGCCGGAGATACGCAGTATTTT CASSLGRGGAGDTQYF
TRBD1 many TRBJ2-1 TRBV6-2/TRBV6-3 TGTGCCAGCAACATAGACAGGGTGCTTTCTGAGCAGTTCTTC CASNIDRVLSEQFF
NA many TRBJ2-1 TRBV24-1 TGTGCCACCAGTCTGGACAATGAGCAGTTCTTC CATSLDNEQFF
NA many TRBJ1-2 TRBV6-5 TGTGCCAGCAGTTACCGCAGGGAAGAGGGCTACACCTTC CASSYRREEGYTF